Listed below are T cell receptor beta chains from one sample, sequenced in a study of T-cell memory formation after mild COVID-19. TCRdb processed the 5' RACE reads anew with MiXCR; each CDR3 protein has one entry. The sample lists 500,000 to 550,000 distinct CDR3 sequences, about a fifth seen once, with roughly an eighth in the top ten. Sequencing input: PBMCs or a T cell subset sorted from them (not recorded which). The receptors shown here come from an adult woman who had mild COVID-19 (a few samples of this study predate the infection). Cell type and time point are not known. Each CDR3 is given with its conserved first and last residue. The order of the fields is clone size, V gene, D gene, J gene, CDR3 protein, CDR3 DNA. D genes are given only for firm matches. Rows give clone size only sometimes, using once, few, many, or a class for an expanded clone.

few,TRBV6-5,NA,TRBJ2-3,CASSPAGRTDTQYF,TGTGCCAGCAGTCCAGCTGGGCGCACAGATACGCAGTATTTT
NA,TRBV7-9,NA,TRBJ2-5,CASSLALVGRGETQYF,TGTGCCAGCAGCTTAGCACTGGTGGGCAGAGGAGAGACCCAGTACTTC
NA,TRBV4-3,NA,TRBJ2-7,CASSQDRGAVGEQYF,TGCGCCAGCAGCCAAGATCGGGGGGCGGTGGGGGAGCAGTACTTC
NA,TRBV5-1,NA,TRBJ1-5,CASINQPQHF,TGCGCCAGCATTAATCAGCCCCAGCATTTT
few,TRBV20-1,NA,TRBJ1-1,CSATKTNTEAFF,TGCAGTGCTACTAAGACGAACACTGAAGCTTTCTTT
NA,TRBV30,TRBD2,TRBJ2-5,CAWSVWRTRTGQETQYF,TGTGCCTGGAGTGTATGGAGGACTAGAACGGGGCAAGAGACCCAGTACTTC
few,TRBV4-3,TRBD1,TRBJ2-5,CASSQDKTGHYGETQYF,TGCGCCAGCAGCCAAGACAAGACAGGGCATTATGGGGAGACCCAGTACTTC
NA,TRBV18,TRBD2,TRBJ2-3,CASSPPGLAGGSSTDTQYF,TGTGCCAGCTCACCACCGGGACTAGCGGGGGGCTCTAGCACAGATACGCAGTATTTT
many,TRBV4-1,NA,TRBJ1-2,CASSQDSDYGYTF,TGCGCCAGCAGCCAAGATTCAGACTATGGCTACACCTTC
few,TRBV12-3/TRBV12-4,TRBD1,TRBJ1-6,CASSLRQGGTYNSPLHF,TGTGCCAGCAGTTTAAGACAGGGAGGGACCTATAATTCACCCCTCCACTTT
NA,TRBV7-6,NA,TRBJ2-3,CASSFVHGLSTDTQYF,TGTGCCAGCAGCTTTGTCCACGGCCTAAGCACAGATACGCAGTATTTT
few,TRBV12-3/TRBV12-4,TRBD2,TRBJ2-3,CASSRTSGGRSSTDTQYF,TGTGCCAGCAGTAGGACTAGCGGGGGGCGATCTAGCACAGATACGCAGTATTTT
NA,TRBV6-5,NA,TRBJ2-2,CASSYSVSGELFF,TGTGCCAGCAGTTACTCGGTCTCCGGGGAGCTGTTTTTT
few,TRBV4-2,TRBD1,TRBJ1-2,CASSQGTGGGYTF,TGTGCCAGCAGCCAAGGGACAGGGGGAGGCTACACCTTC
few,TRBV12-3/TRBV12-4,NA,TRBJ2-1,CASSLAPGSKYNEQFF,TGTGCCAGCAGTTTAGCCCCGGGATCGAAATACAATGAGCAGTTCTTC
NA,TRBV15,NA,TRBJ2-7,CATSRGGTSGFGQYF,TGTGCCACCAGCAGAGGCGGGACATCCGGATTCGGGCAGTACTTC
NA,TRBV12-3/TRBV12-4,NA,TRBJ1-1,CASSSSQNTEAFF,TGTGCCAGCAGTTCGAGTCAGAACACTGAAGCTTTCTTT
NA,TRBV4-1,NA,TRBJ1-1,CASSQDLDTEAFF,TGCGCCAGCAGCCAAGATTTGGACACTGAAGCTTTCTTT
few,TRBV27,TRBD2,TRBJ2-1,CASSLGAGTSGNNEQFF,TGTGCCAGCAGTTTAGGGGCCGGGACTAGCGGAAACAATGAGCAGTTCTTC